This TCR beta chain was profiled in a study of T-cell memory formation after mild COVID-19. TCR alpha and TCR beta cDNA libraries carrying sample barcodes and UMIs were produced by 5'RACE using constant-segment primers. TCRdb redid the calling of the 5' RACE reads with MiXCR, one entry per CDR3 protein. The sample holds about 290,000 distinct CDR3 sequences, 15% to 20% seen once. This CDR3 region has 13 residues. Deletions cut 3 bases from V and 6 bases from J, with 11 bases between. About this clonotype: Antigen: not known.

Notes on the study in general: Contracting clones localized mainly to CM and EM when CD4+ and mainly to EMRA when CD8+. Memory from before infection featured some responding clones, which suggests cross-reactive memory joined.

The sequencing input was PBMCs or a T cell subset sorted from them (not recorded which). The TCR was taken from a man aged 18-30 years who had mild COVID-19 (a few samples of this study predate the infection). Cell type and time point are not known. This rearrangement joins TRBV12-3 or TRBV12-4 to TRBJ2-5; no clear D. CDR3 in amino acids: CASSFARLKTQYF. In DNA, the CDR3 is TGTGCCAGCAGTTTTGCGAGGTTGAAGACCCAGTACTTC.